This TCR beta chain derives from a study of OX40 agonist ivuxolimab in advanced cancers. After removal of 6 bases from V and 2 bases from J, the junction contained 7 bases not matched to a gene. Germline V gene sequence: CDR1 MNHEY, CDR2 SMNVEV (reference sequence). This CDR3 contains 15 residues. Produced via immunoSEQ multiplex PCR; TCRdb's table is partial and in-frame only. The top ten hold 45% to 50% of the sample, which has about 18,000 clones, less than 95% seen once. J is TRBJ2-7 and V is TRBV27, with 10 bases identical to TRBD2. The material sequenced was CD4+ or CD8+ T cells sorted from blood, taken in a trial of the OX40 agonist ivuxolimab. This TCR derives from an adult with an advanced solid tumor such as melanoma, head and neck, liver or kidney cancer. The CDR3 sequence is CASSLAGVTAYEQYF. CDR3 DNA sequence: TGTGCCAGCAGCCTAGCGGGAGTGACCGCCTACGAGCAGTACTTC.